This paragraph reports one T cell receptor beta chain. V shed 6 bases and J shed 2 bases, with 13 bases lying between them. This CDR3 is built from 15 residues. Germline V lookup: CDR1 MDHEN, CDR2 SYDVKM. This record belongs to a study of T cell responses to AZD1222 COVID-19 vaccine. The table came from immunoSEQ multiplex PCR; TCRdb's copy has only in-frame clones and leaves some out. The sample includes around 170,000 clones, 75% to 95% of them seen just once. The sequences come from peripheral blood, collected on day 0 of AZD1222 vaccination. This rearrangement joins TRBV28 to TRBJ2-2; D may be TRBD1 or TRBD2 (6 bases each). The sequence came from an adult in good health. CDR3 DNA: TGTGCCAGCAGCCAAGGGGGACTCAACACCGGGGAGCTGTTTTTT. It encodes CASSQGGLNTGELFF.